The rows below give T cell receptor beta chains drawn from one sample of a study of spatial heterogeneity in lung cancer. TCRdb passed the 5' RACE reads through MiXCR, listing each CDR3 protein once. The sample includes tens of thousands of distinct CDR3 sequences, approximately 20% of them seen just once. The specimen was PBMCs, collected at follow-up. These receptors all stem from a male donor with early-stage non-small cell lung cancer. CDR3s include the opening cysteine and the closing phenylalanine or tryptophan. A D gene is named only where the DNA matches it firmly. Expanded clones are given a class, and other clones once, few, many or no size at all.

size	V	D	J	CDR3	DNA
.	TRBV5-1	.	TRBJ2-1	CASSLETGLNNEQFF	TGCGCCAGCAGCTTGGAGACAGGACTTAACAATGAGCAGTTCTTC
few	TRBV9	TRBD1	TRBJ2-1	CASSPMGQPYNEQFF	TGTGCCAGCAGCCCTATGGGACAGCCCTACAATGAGCAGTTCTTC
.	TRBV7-9	TRBD2	TRBJ2-7	CASSPTGGHEQYF	TGTGCCAGCAGTCCAACGGGGGGTCACGAGCAGTACTTC
.	TRBV20-1	TRBD1	TRBJ2-2	CSALAPDRANTGELFF	TGCAGTGCCCTCGCGCCGGACAGGGCGAACACCGGGGAGCTGTTTTTT
.	TRBV7-2	.	TRBJ2-3	CASSALQWDTQYF	TGTGCCAGCAGCGCACTTCAGTGGGATACGCAGTATTTT
few	TRBV7-8	.	TRBJ2-1	CASSLDRNEQFF	TGTGCCAGCAGCTTAGATCGCAATGAGCAGTTCTTC
few	TRBV3-1	.	TRBJ1-6	CASKADRRSNSPLHF	TGTGCCAGCAAGGCGGACAGAAGGAGCAATTCACCCCTCCACTTT
many	TRBV3-1	.	TRBJ1-2	CASSQGTYYGYTF	TGTGCCAGCAGCCAAGGGACGTACTATGGCTACACCTTC
.	TRBV4-2	.	TRBJ2-3	CASSQAWADTQYF	TGTGCCAGCAGCCAAGCGTGGGCAGATACGCAGTATTTT
few	TRBV11-2	.	TRBJ1-2	CASSSGGGASFYGYTF	TGTGCCAGCAGCTCCGGAGGCGGGGCGAGCTTTTATGGCTACACCTTC
few	TRBV5-4	.	TRBJ2-3	CASSRTGTDTQYF	TGTGCCAGCAGCCGGACAGGCACAGATACGCAGTATTTT
few	TRBV5-1	.	TRBJ2-1	CASSPSLRSYNEQFF	TGCGCCAGCAGCCCAAGCCTGAGATCCTACAATGAGCAGTTCTTT
many	TRBV20-1	TRBD1	TRBJ2-3	CSARTGLAVATQYF	TGCAGTGCTAGGACAGGGTTGGCGGTTGCTACGCAGTATTTT
few	TRBV4-1	.	TRBJ1-6	CASSHGHQGGAPLHF	TGCGCCAGCAGCCACGGACACCAGGGAGGAGCACCCCTCCACTTT
.	TRBV6-5	.	TRBJ2-7	CASSYSGEQYF	TGTGCCAGCAGTTACAGTGGCGAGCAGTACTTC
many	TRBV5-1	TRBD1	TRBJ2-5	CASSLQGSETQYF	TGCGCCAGCAGCCTACAGGGGTCAGAGACCCAGTACTTC
few	TRBV5-1	.	TRBJ2-3	CASSPGLPAADTQYF	TGCGCCAGCAGCCCGGGACTCCCTGCGGCAGATACGCAGTATTTT
few	TRBV6-2/TRBV6-3	.	TRBJ2-7	CASSSRAQRSYEQYF	TGTGCCAGCAGTTCCCGGGCCCAGAGGTCCTACGAGCAGTACTTC
few	TRBV27	TRBD1	TRBJ1-2	CASRKTRQGADYGYTF	TGTGCCAGCAGAAAGACTAGACAGGGCGCTGACTATGGCTACACCTTC
few	TRBV5-1	.	TRBJ2-4	CASSLGKENIQYF	TGCGCCAGCAGCTTGGGAAAGGAAAACATTCAGTACTTC
few	TRBV29-1	.	TRBJ2-5	CSVEPGEYQETQYF	TGCAGCGTTGAACCAGGGGAGTACCAAGAGACCCAGTACTTC
many	TRBV19	.	TRBJ1-1	CASSIDPGLNTEAFF	TGTGCCAGTAGTATAGATCCAGGGTTGAACACTGAAGCTTTCTTT
.	TRBV20-1	TRBD1	TRBJ1-1	CSASRDREAFF	TGCAGTGCTAGCCGGGACAGGGAGGCTTTCTTT
few	TRBV7-2	.	TRBJ1-5	CASSRYYSNQPQHF	TGTGCCAGCAGCCGCTATTATAGCAATCAGCCCCAGCATTTT
.	TRBV7-6	TRBD1	TRBJ2-1	CASSLAGQGLYEQFF	TGTGCCAGCAGCTTAGCGGGACAGGGGCTCTATGAGCAGTTCTTC
.	TRBV20-1	.	TRBJ2-1	CSASLDSSVGEQFF	TGCAGTGCTAGTTTAGACAGCTCCGTGGGTGAGCAGTTCTTC
.	TRBV5-6	.	TRBJ2-1	CASSEDSASYNEQFF	TGTGCCAGCAGCGAAGACTCTGCCTCCTACAATGAGCAGTTCTTC